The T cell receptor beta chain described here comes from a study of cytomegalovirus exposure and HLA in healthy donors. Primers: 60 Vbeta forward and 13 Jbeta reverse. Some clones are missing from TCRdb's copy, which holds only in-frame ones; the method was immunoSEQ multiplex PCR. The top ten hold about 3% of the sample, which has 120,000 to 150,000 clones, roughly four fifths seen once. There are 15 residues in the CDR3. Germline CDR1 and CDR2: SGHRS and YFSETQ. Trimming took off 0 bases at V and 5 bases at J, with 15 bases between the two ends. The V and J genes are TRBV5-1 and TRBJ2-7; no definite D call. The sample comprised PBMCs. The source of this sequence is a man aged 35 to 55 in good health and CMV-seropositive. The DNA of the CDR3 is TGCGCCAGCAGCTTGGGGGCAGTTACCTACAACGAGCAGTACTTC. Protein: CASSLGAVTYNEQYF.